The clone carrying this TCR beta chain was seen only a few times. MiXCR was run by TCRdb on the RT-PCR reads, yielding one entry per CDR3 protein. Among approximately 720,000 distinct CDR3 sequences listed, 13% to 15% were seen once. This CDR3 is 15 amino acids long. Germline V gene sequence: CDR1 LGHNA, CDR2 YSLEER. Trimming shortened V by 0 bases and J by 4 bases, and 9 bases separated the two germline ends. V and J are TRBV4-3 and TRBJ1-4, with D perhaps matching TRBD1 (5 bases). The sequenced material came from memory CD4+ T cells from blood. The receptor was derived from a female donor in good health, serving as a healthy control. The CDR3 loop reads CASSQDSGINEKLFF. Written as DNA, the CDR3 is TGCGCCAGCAGCCAAGATTCAGGGATTAATGAAAAACTGTTTTTT.